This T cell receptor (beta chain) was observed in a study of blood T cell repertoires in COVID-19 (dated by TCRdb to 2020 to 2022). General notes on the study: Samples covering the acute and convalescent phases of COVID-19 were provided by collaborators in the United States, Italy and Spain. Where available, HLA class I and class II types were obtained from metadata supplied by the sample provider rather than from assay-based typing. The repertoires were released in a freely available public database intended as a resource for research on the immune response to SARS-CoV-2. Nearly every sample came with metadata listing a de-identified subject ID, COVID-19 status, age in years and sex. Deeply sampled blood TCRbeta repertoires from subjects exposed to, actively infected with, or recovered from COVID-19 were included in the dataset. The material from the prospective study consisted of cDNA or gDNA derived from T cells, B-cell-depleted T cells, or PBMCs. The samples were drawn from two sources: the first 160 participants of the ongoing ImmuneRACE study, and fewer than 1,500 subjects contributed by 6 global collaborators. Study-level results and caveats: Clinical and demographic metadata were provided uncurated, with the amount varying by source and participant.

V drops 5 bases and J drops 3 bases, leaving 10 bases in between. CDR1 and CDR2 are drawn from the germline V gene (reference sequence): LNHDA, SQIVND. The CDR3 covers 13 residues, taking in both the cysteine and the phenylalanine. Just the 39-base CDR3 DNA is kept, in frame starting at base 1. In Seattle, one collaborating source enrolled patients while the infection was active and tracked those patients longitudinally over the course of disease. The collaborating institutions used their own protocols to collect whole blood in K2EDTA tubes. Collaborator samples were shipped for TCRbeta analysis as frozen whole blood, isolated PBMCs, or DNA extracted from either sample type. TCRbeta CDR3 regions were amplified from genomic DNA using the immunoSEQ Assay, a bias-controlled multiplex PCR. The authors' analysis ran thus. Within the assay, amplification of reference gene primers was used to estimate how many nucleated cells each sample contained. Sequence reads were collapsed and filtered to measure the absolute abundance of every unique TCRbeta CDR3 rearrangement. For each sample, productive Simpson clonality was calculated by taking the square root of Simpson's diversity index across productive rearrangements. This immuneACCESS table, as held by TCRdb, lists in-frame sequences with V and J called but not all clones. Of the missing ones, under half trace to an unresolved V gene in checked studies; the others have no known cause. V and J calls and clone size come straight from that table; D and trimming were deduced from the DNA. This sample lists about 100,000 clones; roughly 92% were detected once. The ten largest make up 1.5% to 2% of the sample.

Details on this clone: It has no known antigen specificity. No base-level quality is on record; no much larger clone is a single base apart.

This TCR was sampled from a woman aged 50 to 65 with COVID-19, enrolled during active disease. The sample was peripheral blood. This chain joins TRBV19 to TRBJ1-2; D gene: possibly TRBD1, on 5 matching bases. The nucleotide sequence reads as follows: TGTGCCAGTAGTGGTCCGGGGGACTATGGCTACACCTTC. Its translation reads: CASSGPGDYGYTF. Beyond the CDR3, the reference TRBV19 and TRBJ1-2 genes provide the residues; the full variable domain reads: DGGITQSPKYLFRKEGQNVTLSCEQNLNHDAMYWYRQDPGQGLRLIYYSQIVNDFQKGDIAEGYSVSREKKESFPLTVTSAQKNPTAFYLCASSGPGDYGYTFGSGTRLTVV.